This T cell receptor beta chain is from a study of T cell responses to AZD1222 COVID-19 vaccine. Study results and limitations: Among those given AZD1222, only six were seropositive at baseline. The study sampled repertoires only after the peak T cell response.

Remarks on this clone: Its antigen is currently unknown.

Germline lookup yields CDR1 KGHSH and CDR2 LQKENI. The CDR3 contains 16 residues. Trimming removed 1 base at V and 1 base at J, with 13 bases between. Produced via immunoSEQ multiplex PCR; TCRdb's table is partial and in-frame only. The sample has about 150,000 clones; roughly 91% are singletons. The TCR sequence derives from an adult in good health. Sequenced here: peripheral blood, sampled on day 0 of AZD1222 vaccination. The chain couples TRBV18 to TRBJ1-1; weak D call: TRBD1 (5 bases). The CDR3 region has the DNA TGTGCCAGCTCACCACAACGAAGCGACAGGAACACTGAAGCTTTCTTT. Translation: CASSPQRSDRNTEAFF.